These T cell receptor beta chains were read from a single sample in a study of vaccination effects on CD4 cells after COVID-19. Clones were read by immunoSEQ multiplex PCR, and TCRdb kept only the in-frame ones, dropping some. The sample has roughly 41,000 clones, roughly 82% seen once. These receptors have no known antigen. The sample was CD4+ T cells from PBMCs cultured with HCoV-NL63 spike peptides, taken before COVID-19 vaccination. Receptors originate from a human donor who received a COVID-19 vaccine. CDR3s include the opening cysteine and the closing phenylalanine or tryptophan. D genes are given only for firm matches. Expanded clones are given a class, and other clones once, few, many or no size at all.

clone size,D gene,J gene,V gene,CDR3 DNA,CDR3 protein
NA,TRBD2,TRBJ2-3,TRBV7-2,TGTGCCAGCAGCTCCAAGCAAGGACTAGCGGGGGGGAGAGCAGATACGCAGTATTTT,CASSSKQGLAGGRADTQYF
once,TRBD1,TRBJ1-2,TRBV6-6,TGTGCCAGCAGTTACTCGATGGGACAGGGAGGCCCTTACACCTTC,CASSYSMGQGGPYTF
NA,NA,TRBJ2-3,TRBV29-1,TGCAGCGTTGAAGAAGGGACGAAAGGGGTGACAGATACGCAGTATTTT,CSVEEGTKGVTDTQYF
NA,TRBD1,TRBJ1-2,TRBV27,TGTACCCGGGACAGGGGGGACTATGGCTACACCTTC,CTRDRGDYGYTF
few,NA,TRBJ1-2,TRBV10-3,TGTGCCATCAGGCAGACAGGCAATTTAGGCTACACCTTC,CAIRQTGNLGYTF
NA,NA,TRBJ1-6,TRBV2,TGTGCCAGCAGTGACTCCCCTACGGGCAGTCGACCCCTCCACTTT,CASSDSPTGSRPLHF
NA,TRBD2,TRBJ2-3,TRBV3-1/TRBV3-2,TGTGCCAGCAGCCAAGATCAAACTAGCGGGGTCAGGAATACGCAGTATTTT,CASSQDQTSGVRNTQYF
NA,NA,TRBJ2-2,TRBV19,TGTGCCAGTAGTATAAATATTAAGCATTTCACCGGGGAGCTGTTTTTT,CASSINIKHFTGELFF
NA,NA,TRBJ2-5,TRBV5-4,TGTGCCAGCAGCTTGGACAGTGGGGGGACCCAGTACTTC,CASSLDSGGTQYF
NA,NA,TRBJ1-5,TRBV12-3/TRBV12-4,TGTGCCAGCAGTTCGGGGAATCAGCCCCAGCATTTT,CASSSGNQPQHF
once,NA,TRBJ2-2,TRBV14,TGTGCCAGCAGCCAAGAGCGGGCAGCAAACACCGGGGAGCTGTTTTTT,CASSQERAANTGELFF
NA,NA,TRBJ2-2,TRBV9,TGTGCCAGCAGCCCGGGTTGGGGGACCGGGGAGCTGTTTTTT,CASSPGWGTGELFF
NA,NA,TRBJ1-6,TRBV5-1,TGCGCCAGCAGCTTGGGACAGACTAATTCACCCCTCCACTTT,CASSLGQTNSPLHF
NA,NA,TRBJ1-5,TRBV6-2/TRBV6-3,TGTGCCAGCAGTGCAAACAGGGCGGATCAGCCCCAGCATTTT,CASSANRADQPQHF
NA,NA,TRBJ1-4,TRBV28,TGTGCCAGCAGTTTATCAGGGACACGTGATAATGAAAAACTGTTTTTT,CASSLSGTRDNEKLFF
NA,NA,TRBJ1-2,TRBV4-1,TGCGCCAGCAGCCAAGATCAAGGCCCGTCGTACTATGGCTACACCTTC,CASSQDQGPSYYGYTF
NA,NA,TRBJ2-5,TRBV5-1,TGCGCCAGCAGCTTGGGAAGGGGTGGAGAGACCCAGTACTTC,CASSLGRGGETQYF
few,NA,TRBJ1-4,TRBV6-5,TGTGCCAGCAGACCCGGGACCAATGAAAAACTGTTTTTT,CASRPGTNEKLFF
NA,NA,TRBJ2-3,TRBV19,TGTGCCAGTAGTATACGGAGCGCCGAGATAAATACGCAGTATTTT,CASSIRSAEINTQYF
NA,NA,TRBJ1-4,TRBV20-1,TGCAGTGCTAGAACTGAAAAACTGTTTTTT,CSARTEKLFF
NA,NA,TRBJ2-5,TRBV3-1/TRBV3-2,TGTGCCAGCAGCCCCTCAGGGAGCGGAGAGACCCAGTACTTC,CASSPSGSGETQYF
NA,TRBD2,TRBJ2-3,TRBV5-5,TGTGCCAGCAGCTCCGGACTAGCGGGGCGTGATACGCAGTATTTT,CASSSGLAGRDTQYF
NA,NA,TRBJ2-2,TRBV18,TGTGCCAGCTCCTTCCCCCGGGACGGGGAGCTGTTTTTT,CASSFPRDGELFF
NA,NA,TRBJ1-3,TRBV28,TGTGCCAGCCGGGCTGACAGCTCCTCTGGAAACACCATATATTTT,CASRADSSSGNTIYF
NA,TRBD1,TRBJ1-1,TRBV6-1,TGTGCCAGCAGTGAAGCGCGGGACAGGGGGGCGAACACTGAAGCTTTCTTT,CASSEARDRGANTEAFF
NA,NA,TRBJ1-3,TRBV21-1,TGTGCCAGCAGCAAAAGTAGGTGGCAGGGAGGAAACACCATATATTTT,CASSKSRWQGGNTIYF
few,TRBD2,TRBJ2-5,TRBV5-1,TGCGCCAGCAGCAGATCCGGGACTAGCGATGAGACCCAGTACTTC,CASSRSGTSDETQYF
once,TRBD2,TRBJ2-3,TRBV7-2,TGTGCCAGCAGCTCCCCGGGGCTAGCGGGGGGATATTTT,CASSSPGLAGGYF